The present entry profiles one T cell receptor beta chain with its context. One junction end does not reproduce the germline sequence, and a read error may be involved. Per germline, CDR1 SNHLY and CDR2 FYNNEI. The CDR3 has 13 residues. The data derive from a study of memory CD4+ T cells and cytomegalovirus serostatus. Study overall: This sample comes from healthy Belgian adults, roughly nine CMV seropositive, 24 seronegative.

Here immunoSEQ multiplex PCR was the method, and the copy in TCRdb shows in-frame clones only, minus some. The data hold some 80,000 clones, with 65% to 85% observed a single time. The sort gate was single viable CD3+CD4+CD8-CD45RO+ cells for memory CD4+ T cells. The gene calls are TRBV2 and TRBJ1-1; no firm D call. The sequencing input was memory CD4+ T cells from blood. The source is an adult in good health and CMV-seronegative. The CDR3, as DNA: TGTGCCAGAGCCCTCATAATGAACGCTGAAGCTTTCTTT. Translated: CARALIMNAEAFF.